This TCR beta chain stems from a study of spatial heterogeneity in lung cancer. The time point denotes: blood at routine non-recurrence follow-up after resection. TCRs were sequenced from unsorted whole RNA of tumor, nontumor lung or PBMC. TCRdb analysed the 5' RACE reads with MiXCR anew, one entry per CDR3 protein. This table has roughly 72,000 distinct CDR3 sequences, around 8.9% appearing once. This clonotype was seen many times. This TCR was sampled from a female donor with early-stage non-small cell lung cancer. Specimen: PBMCs, collected at follow-up.

CDR3 sequence reads: CAISESGRGAEAFF. As DNA, the CDR3 is TGTGCCATCAGTGAGTCGGGCAGGGGCGCTGAAGCTTTCTTT. The chain combines TRBV10-3 with TRBJ1-1; a weak D match, TRBD1 (6 bases). V gave up 0 bases and J gave up 6 bases, with 11 bases separating them. The CDR3 sequence is 14 residues long. The germline V gene has CDR1 ENHRY and CDR2 SYGVKD.